A selection of T cell receptor beta chains follows, all from one sample in a study of blood T cell repertoires in COVID-19. Profiled with immunoSEQ multiplex PCR; TCRdb holds only in-frame clones, not every one. The table lists roughly 200,000 clones, around 87% of them singletons. Sequenced: peripheral blood. These TCRs come from a man in his sixties who had recovered from COVID-19. Both conserved end residues are part of each CDR3. A D gene is named only where the DNA matches it firmly. Part of the rows lack a size; the others show once, few, many or a class for expanded clones.

j_call clone_size d_call v_call cdr3_nt cdr3_aa
TRBJ2-1 - TRBD1 TRBV27 TGTGCCAGCAGTCTTCCCCAGGGGGCCAGTGGCAATGAGCAGTTCTTC CASSLPQGASGNEQFF
TRBJ1-2 - - TRBV3-1/TRBV3-2 TGTGCCAGCAGCCAAGATGAGGGAGTCTATGGCTACACCTTC CASSQDEGVYGYTF
TRBJ2-2 few TRBD2 TRBV5-4 TGTGCCAGCAGCTTGGGAACGGGGGGTTACACCGGGGAGCTGTTTTTT CASSLGTGGYTGELFF
TRBJ1-2 - - TRBV12-3/TRBV12-4 TGTGCCAGCAGTTTGGGAGAACTCTATGGCTACACCTTC CASSLGELYGYTF
TRBJ2-5 - - TRBV19 TGTGCCAGTAGTGGGGCCGTCGGGGAGACCCAGTACTTC CASSGAVGETQYF
TRBJ2-6 few - TRBV7-3 TGTGCCAGCAGCTTAAAGGCAGGTCTGAGCTCTGGGGCCAACGTCCTGACTTTC CASSLKAGLSSGANVLTF
TRBJ2-6 - - TRBV5-4 TGTGCCAGCAGCTTACAGGCTGGGGCCAACGTCCTGACTTTC CASSLQAGANVLTF
TRBJ2-1 - TRBD2 TRBV18 TGTGCCAGCTCACTTAGCGGGGCCAGCTCCTACAATGAGCAGTTCTTC CASSLSGASSYNEQFF
TRBJ2-4 - TRBD2 TRBV28 TGTGCCAGCGATAGGGGAGGGTCCAAAAACATTCAGTACTTC CASDRGGSKNIQYF
TRBJ2-3 - TRBD2 TRBV29-1 TGCAGCGTCCGGGGAGGGCGGGTAGATACGCAGTATTTT CSVRGGRVDTQYF
TRBJ1-2 - TRBD1 TRBV9 TGTGCCAGCAGCGTTTCGACAGGGTCCCCCTATGGCTACACCTTC CASSVSTGSPYGYTF